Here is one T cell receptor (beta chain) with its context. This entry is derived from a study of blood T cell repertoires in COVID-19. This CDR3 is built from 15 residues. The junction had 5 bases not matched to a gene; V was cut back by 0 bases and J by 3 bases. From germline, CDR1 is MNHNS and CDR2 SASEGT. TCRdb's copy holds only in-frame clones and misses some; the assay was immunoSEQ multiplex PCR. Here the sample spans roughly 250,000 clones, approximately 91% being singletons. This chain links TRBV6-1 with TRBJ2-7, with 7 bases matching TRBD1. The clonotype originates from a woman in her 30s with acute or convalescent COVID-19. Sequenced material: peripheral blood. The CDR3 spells CASSEAQGSYYEQYF. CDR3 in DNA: TGTGCCAGCAGTGAAGCACAGGGGAGTTACTACGAGCAGTACTTC.